The 30 T cell receptor beta chains below come from one sample, sequenced in a study of cytomegalovirus exposure and HLA in healthy donors. This PCR relied on a set of 60 Vbeta primers and 13 Jbeta primers. The assay was immunoSEQ multiplex PCR, and TCRdb's table has in-frame clones only and misses some. The table lists under 150,000 clones, 73% of them singletons. Source material: PBMCs. Receptors were obtained from a human donor in good health.

The DNA of the CDR3 is TGTGCCAGCAGCTTTGGGGCCGGGACTAATGAAAAACTGTTTTTT. Translating it yields CASSFGAGTNEKLFF. The chain couples TRBV13 to TRBJ1-4; weak D call: TRBD1 (5 bases). There are 15 residues in the CDR3. The germline V gene has CDR1 PRHDT and CDR2 FYEKMQ (reference sequence). The V end lost 3 bases, the J end lost 2 bases, and 10 bases lay between the germline ends.

This clone has a single count. The V and J genes are TRBV2 and TRBJ2-3, with 11 bases lining up with TRBD2. CDR1 and CDR2 (germline): SNHLY, FYNNEI. The CDR3 is 16 amino acids. V was clipped by 7 bases and J by 0 bases; unmatched bases: 6. The CDR3 is CASTPRLAGSTDTQYF. In DNA, the CDR3 is TGTGCCAGCACTCCTCGACTAGCGGGGAGCACAGATACGCAGTATTTT.

Only a few counts were recorded for this clone. The gene calls are TRBV11-3 and TRBJ1-4; 7 nucleotides match TRBD1. The V gene end was trimmed by 5 bases and the J gene end by 4 bases; junction bases not matched to a gene: 7. The CDR3 contains 15 residues. The V gene's germline CDR1 is SGHNT and CDR2 YENEEA. As DNA, the CDR3 is TGTGCCAGCAGCACACGGGACAGTTATAATGAAAAACTGTTTTTT. Translating gives CASSTRDSYNEKLFF.

This rearrangement joins TRBV9 to TRBJ2-7; possibly TRBD2 for D (5 bases). V shed 4 bases and J shed 3 bases, with 17 bases lying between them. This CDR3 has 15 amino acids. Germline values: CDR1 SGDLS, CDR2 YYNGEE. This CDR3 is CASSRRGAFDYEQYF. CDR3 DNA: TGTGCCAGCAGCCGACGGGGTGCTTTCGACTACGAGCAGTACTTC.

V usage is TRBV10-2 and J usage is TRBJ2-1; D perhaps matches TRBD2 (6 bases). The germline V gene has CDR1 WSHSY and CDR2 SAAADI. V lost 9 bases, J lost 4 bases, and 19 bases lay in between. This CDR3 is built from 15 residues. The CDR3 nucleotides read TGCGCCAGTGGGGGGATGCGGGCGAATTACAATGAGCAGTTCTTC. The encoded protein is CASGGMRANYNEQFF.

This clone was detected once. The chain employs TRBV10-3 and TRBJ1-2; D is undetermined. Germline values: CDR1 ENHRY, CDR2 SYGVKD. CDR3 length equals 15 residues. V lost 0 bases and J 7 bases, leaving 15 bases between the germline ends. The CDR3 DNA follows: TGTGCCATCAGTGAGTCTCGTTCTGGGGAGGGTGGCTACACCTTC. Encoded protein: CAISESRSGEGGYTF.

This sequence joins TRBV5-4 and TRBJ2-5; D is ambiguous. CDR1 is SGHNT, CDR2 YYREEE, per germline (reference sequence). Between the trimmed V and J ends, which lost 0 bases and 1 base, there was a span of 7 bases. This CDR3 contains 14 residues. The CDR3 region is CASSLDGSQETQYF. The DNA for the CDR3 is TGTGCCAGCAGCTTGGATGGCTCCCAAGAGACCCAGTACTTC.

The chain is built from TRBV28 and TRBJ2-3, with a weak D call TRBD2 (7 bases). The V and J ends lost 7 bases and 2 bases respectively, with 19 bases between them. The CDR3 totals 16 residues. Germline loops: CDR1 MDHEN, CDR2 SYDVKM. This CDR3 is CASISWGGRYTDTQYF. In DNA form, the CDR3 reads TGTGCCAGCATCTCATGGGGGGGGCGTTACACAGATACGCAGTATTTT.

The chain couples TRBV19 to TRBJ1-1; the D gene is possibly TRBD1 (5 bases). V gave up 6 bases and J gave up 1 base, with 9 bases separating them. CDR1 and CDR2 from the germline V gene are LNHDA and SQIVND (reference sequence). The CDR3 length is 13 residues. The CDR3 sequence is CASRDQGNTEAFF. The CDR3 nucleotides read TGTGCCAGTAGAGACCAGGGGAACACTGAAGCTTTCTTT.

This chain links TRBV7-9 with TRBJ2-5; D not resolved. Trimming removed 2 bases from V and 7 bases from J, with 8 bases in between. This CDR3 contains 12 residues. Germline V lookup: CDR1 SEHNR, CDR2 FQNEAQ (reference sequence). Here the CDR3 DNA reads TGTGCCAGCAGCTTAAGTTCGGGGACCCAGTACTTC. It codes for CASSLSSGTQYF.

This rearrangement joins TRBV6-5 to TRBJ1-2; D uncertain. V lost 4 bases to trimming and J lost 8 bases, with 17 bases between them. The CDR3 runs 14 residues. Germline loops: CDR1 MNHEY, CDR2 SVGAGI. The CDR3 DNA is TGTGCCAGCAGTTTCACCCCAGGACCGGGAGGCTACACCTTC. Encoded protein: CASSFTPGPGGYTF.

This clone was seen only a few times. The chain uses TRBV2 and TRBJ1-2; 7 bases agree with TRBD1. CDR1 is SNHLY, CDR2 FYNNEI, per germline. Trimming cost V 6 bases and J 0 bases; bases outside gene matches: 7. The CDR3 contains 15 residues. CDR3 sequence (DNA): TGTGCCAGCAGACTTGGACAGGACCCTAACTATGGCTACACCTTC. This encodes CASRLGQDPNYGYTF. The whole variable domain, filled in from reference TRBV2 and TRBJ1-2, reads EPEVTQTPSHQVTQMGQEVILRCVPISNHLYFYWYRQILGQKVEFLVSFYNNEISEKSEIFDDQFSVERPDGSNFTLKIRSTKLEDSAMYFCASRLGQDPNYGYTFGSGTRLTVV.

This chain links TRBV9 with TRBJ2-7, with unresolved D. V lost 5 bases, J lost 3 bases, and 15 bases lay in between. The germline CDR1 and CDR2 sequences are SGDLS and YYNGEE. CDR3 size: 14 residues. CDR3 nucleotides: TGTGCCAGCAGTCCCCCTATCTCCCTCTACGAGCAGTACTTC. It yields the protein CASSPPISLYEQYF.

The chain joins TRBV4-2 to TRBJ2-1, with TRBD2 matching 9 bases. Germline CDR1 and CDR2: LGHNA and YNFKEQ. J gave up 6 bases and V 0 bases, and 3 bases lay outside the gene matches. The CDR3 sequence is 15 residues long. The DNA for the CDR3 is TGTGCCAGCAGCCAAGAGAATAGCGGGAGCAATGAGCAGTTCTTC. Encoded protein: CASSQENSGSNEQFF.

The chain combines TRBV15 with TRBJ2-5; no clear D gene. Trimming shortened V by 1 base and J by 7 bases, and 13 bases separated the two germline ends. Germline CDR1 is LNHNV and CDR2 is YYDKDF (reference sequence). This CDR3 has 14 amino acids. In nucleotides, the CDR3 is TGTGCCACCAGCAGAGCGTCCCTAGTCGGGACCCAGTACTTC. Translation: CATSRASLVGTQYF.

V usage is TRBV6-1 and J usage is TRBJ1-4, with D possibly TRBD1 on 6 matching bases. The CDR3 length is 12 residues. V lost 10 bases, J lost 6 bases, and 12 bases lay in between. The germline V gene encodes CDR1 MNHNS and CDR2 SASEGT. CDR3 bases: TGTGCCACCCGACAGGTTTATGAAAAACTGTTTTTT. It specifies CATRQVYEKLFF.

This clone was seen a handful of times. The V and J genes are TRBV7-3 and TRBJ2-5; TRBD2 agrees at 14 bases. From germline, CDR1 is SGHTA and CDR2 FQGTGA. After removal of 5 bases from V and 6 bases from J, the junction contained 5 bases not matched to a gene. This CDR3 region has 15 residues. In DNA, the CDR3 is TGTGCCAGCAGCCGACGGACTAGCGGGGGGAAGACCCAGTACTTC. As protein: CASSRRTSGGKTQYF.

This sequence joins TRBV2 and TRBJ2-5, with D perhaps TRBD2 (6 bases). Germline CDR1 is SNHLY and CDR2 is FYNNEI. The CDR3 spans 15 residues. Trimming took off 4 bases at V and 2 bases at J, with 14 bases between the two ends. The CDR3 coding sequence is TGTGCCAGCAGTGTAGTGGGCGGAGGGCAAGAGACCCAGTACTTC. Its translation: CASSVVGGGQETQYF. The full variable domain, its missing parts supplied by reference TRBV2 and TRBJ2-5, is EPEVTQTPSHQVTQMGQEVILRCVPISNHLYFYWYRQILGQKVEFLVSFYNNEISEKSEIFDDQFSVERPDGSNFTLKIRSTKLEDSAMYFCASSVVGGGQETQYFGPGTRLLVL.

This clone has just a few counts. The chain is built from TRBV9 and TRBJ1-1, with 7 bases fitting TRBD1. The ends lost 5 bases at V and 7 bases at J; junction bases unmatched: 11. In germline, CDR1 is SGDLS, CDR2 YYNGEE. The CDR3 length is 14 residues. CDR3 in amino acids: CASSDTGDRDEAFF. The DNA for the CDR3 is TGTGCCAGCAGTGATACAGGGGATCGTGATGAAGCTTTCTTT.

V is TRBV7-8 and J is TRBJ2-5; TRBD1 might be the D (5 bases). V gave up 3 bases and J gave up 2 bases, with 7 bases separating them. Germline V gene sequence: CDR1 SGHVS, CDR2 FQNEAQ. The CDR3 is made up of 13 amino acids. CDR3 in amino acids: CASSFGQQETQYF. The CDR3 nucleotides are TGTGCCAGCAGCTTCGGACAACAAGAGACCCAGTACTTC.

This clone was picked up a small number of times. V usage is TRBV28 and J usage is TRBJ2-7; D is uncertain. The CDR3 sequence is 12 residues long. Trimming removed 7 bases at V and 0 bases at J, with 7 bases between. In germline, CDR1 is MDHEN, CDR2 SYDVKM. The CDR3 loop is CASTDTSYEQYF. In nucleotides, the CDR3 is TGTGCCAGCACCGACACCTCCTACGAGCAGTACTTC.

This chain connects TRBV5-1 to TRBJ2-5; a weak D match, TRBD2 (5 bases). The V and J ends lost 5 bases and 1 base respectively, with 9 bases between them. This CDR3 comprises 13 residues. From germline, CDR1 is SGHRS and CDR2 YFSETQ. CDR3: CASRPGLQETQYF. CDR3 nucleotide sequence: TGCGCCAGCAGGCCTGGACTCCAAGAGACCCAGTACTTC.

The chain has TRBV9 and TRBJ2-7; possible D gene TRBD1, 5 bases. V lost 4 bases to trimming and J lost 5 bases, with 16 bases between them. There are 14 residues in the CDR3. Germline CDR1 SGDLS, CDR2 YYNGEE. The CDR3 sequence is CASSKDSGLDEQYF. The CDR3 DNA follows: TGTGCCAGCAGCAAAGACTCAGGGCTCGACGAGCAGTACTTC. Combining the CDR3 with reference TRBV9 and TRBJ2-7 gives the whole variable domain DSGVTQTPKHLITATGQRVTLRCSPRSGDLSVYWYQQSLDQGLQFLIQYYNGEERAKGNILERFSAQQFPDLHSELNLSSLELGDSALYFCASSKDSGLDEQYFGPGTRLTVT.

This clone was recorded only once. J is TRBJ2-1 and V is TRBV18, with TRBD2 identical over 8 bases. Germline values: CDR1 KGHSH, CDR2 LQKENI. The V gene end was trimmed by 4 bases and the J gene end by 15 bases; junction bases not matched to a gene: 11. The length of the CDR3 is 13 residues. Written as DNA, the CDR3 is TGTGCCAGCTCACGGGAAGCGGGAGAATTGGCGTTCTTC. Protein sequence: CASSREAGELAFF.

The chain employs TRBV2 and TRBJ1-2; no clear D. The germline gives CDR1 SNHLY, CDR2 FYNNEI. The CDR3 is 12 amino acids. Trimming shortened V by 4 bases and J by 8 bases, and 11 bases separated the two germline ends. DNA for the CDR3: TGTGCCAGCAGTGGGGAGATGTGGGGCTACACCTTC. Protein: CASSGEMWGYTF.

The chain uses TRBV2 and TRBJ2-2, with TRBD1 matching over 8 bases. The CDR3 spans 14 residues. V dropped 6 bases and J dropped 1; count of bases not matched to a gene: 1. From germline, CDR1 is SNHLY and CDR2 FYNNEI. CDR3 region: CASSGTGNTGELFF. The CDR3 DNA sequence: TGTGCCAGCAGCGGGACAGGGAACACCGGGGAGCTGTTTTTT.

V is TRBV4-2 and J is TRBJ1-5, with D perhaps TRBD1 (6 bases). Trimming cost V 0 bases and J 4 bases, with 10 bases left between them. The CDR3 has 15 residues. CDR1 is LGHNA, CDR2 YNFKEQ, per germline. This chain's CDR3 is CASSQDVDRNQPQHF. CDR3 sequence (DNA): TGTGCCAGCAGCCAAGATGTGGACAGAAATCAGCCCCAGCATTTT.

There are a few counts of this clone. The chain recombines TRBV7-9 with TRBJ1-4, with D uncertain. Trimming took 1 base from V and 2 from J, leaving 5 bases between them. CDR1 is SEHNR, CDR2 FQNEAQ, per germline (reference sequence). The CDR3 consists of 14 residues. CDR3 in amino acids: CASSLVETNEKLFF. The CDR3 DNA reads TGTGCCAGCAGCTTAGTTGAGACTAATGAAAAACTGTTTTTT.

This chain links TRBV15 with TRBJ2-2, with no clear D. The CDR3 contains 13 residues. Germline loops: CDR1 LNHNV, CDR2 YYDKDF (reference sequence). V lost 0 bases, J lost 10 bases, and 9 bases lay in between. CDR3 protein: CATSRDFVSELFF. CDR3 nucleotides: TGTGCCACCAGCAGAGATTTCGTGTCGGAGCTGTTTTTT.

The rearrangement links TRBV19 to TRBJ2-3; D might be TRBD1 (5 bases). This CDR3 is 15 amino acids long. The germline V gene has CDR1 LNHDA and CDR2 SQIVND (reference sequence). Deletions cut 3 bases from V and 6 bases from J, with 16 bases between. Here the CDR3 reads CASSIGAGRADTQYF. For the CDR3, the DNA is TGTGCCAGTAGTATTGGGGCAGGCCGCGCGGATACGCAGTATTTT.